The clone carrying this T cell receptor beta chain was detected once. These data originate in a study of OX40 agonist ivuxolimab in advanced cancers. The germline V gene has CDR1 SGHKS and CDR2 YYEKEE (reference sequence). V lost 6 bases to trimming and J lost 8 bases, with 18 bases between them. The CDR3 sequence is 14 residues long. Generated by immunoSEQ multiplex PCR, the TCRdb table keeps only in-frame clones and is missing some. The data contain tens of thousands of clones, just over 85% of them singletons. The source material was CD4+ or CD8+ T cells sorted from blood, sampled in a trial of the OX40 agonist ivuxolimab. The chain uses TRBV5-5 and TRBJ2-1, with D maybe TRBD2 (7 bases). This sequence originates from an adult with an advanced solid tumor such as melanoma, head and neck, liver or kidney cancer. The CDR3 here is CASTFSGGRDEQFF. CDR3 coding DNA: TGTGCCAGCACCTTTTCGGGGGGCAGGGATGAGCAGTTCTTC.